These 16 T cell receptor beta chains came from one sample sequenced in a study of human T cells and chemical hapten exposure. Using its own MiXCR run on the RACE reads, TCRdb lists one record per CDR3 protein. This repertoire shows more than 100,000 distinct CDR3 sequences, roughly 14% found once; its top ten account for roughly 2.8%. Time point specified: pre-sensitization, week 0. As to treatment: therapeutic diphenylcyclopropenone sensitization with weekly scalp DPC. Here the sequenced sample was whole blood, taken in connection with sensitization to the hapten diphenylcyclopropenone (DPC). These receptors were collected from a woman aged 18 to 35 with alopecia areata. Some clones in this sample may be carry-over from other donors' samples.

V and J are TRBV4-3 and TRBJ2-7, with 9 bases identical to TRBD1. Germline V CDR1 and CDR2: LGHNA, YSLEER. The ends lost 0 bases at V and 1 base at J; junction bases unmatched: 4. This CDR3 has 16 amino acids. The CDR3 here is CASSQDYGTGSYEQYF. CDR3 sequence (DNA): TGCGCCAGCAGCCAAGATTATGGGACAGGGTCCTACGAGCAGTACTTC.

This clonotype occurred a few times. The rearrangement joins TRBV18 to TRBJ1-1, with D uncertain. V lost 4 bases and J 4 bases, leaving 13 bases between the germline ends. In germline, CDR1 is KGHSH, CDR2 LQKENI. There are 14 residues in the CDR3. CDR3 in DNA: TGTGCCAGCTCACTTCTCGAAGGTTTCACTGAAGCTTTCTTT. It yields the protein CASSLLEGFTEAFF.

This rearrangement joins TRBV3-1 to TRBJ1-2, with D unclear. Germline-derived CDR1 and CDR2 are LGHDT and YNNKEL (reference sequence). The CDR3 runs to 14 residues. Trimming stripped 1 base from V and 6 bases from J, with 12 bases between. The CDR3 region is CASSQGLVSDGYTF. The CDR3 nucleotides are TGTGCCAGCAGCCAAGGCCTGGTTTCGGATGGCTACACCTTC.

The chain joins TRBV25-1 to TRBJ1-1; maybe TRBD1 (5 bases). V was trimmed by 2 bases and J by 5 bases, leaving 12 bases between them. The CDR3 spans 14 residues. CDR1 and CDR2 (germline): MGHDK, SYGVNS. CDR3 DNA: TGTGCCAGCAGTGAAGAGGAGGGGTGGACTGAAGCTTTCTTT. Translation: CASSEEEGWTEAFF. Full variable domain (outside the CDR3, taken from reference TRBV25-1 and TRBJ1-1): EADIYQTPRYLVIGTGKKITLECSQTMGHDKMYWYQQDPGMELHLIHYSYGVNSTEKGDLSSESTVSRIRTEHFPLTLESARPSHTSQYLCASSEEEGWTEAFFGQGTRLTVV.

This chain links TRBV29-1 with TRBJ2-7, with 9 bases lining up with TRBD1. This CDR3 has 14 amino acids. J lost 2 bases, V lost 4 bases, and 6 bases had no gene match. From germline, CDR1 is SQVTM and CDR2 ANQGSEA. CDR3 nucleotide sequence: TGCAGCGTTGCCACCGGGACAGGGACCTACGAGCAGTACTTC. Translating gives CSVATGTGTYEQYF.

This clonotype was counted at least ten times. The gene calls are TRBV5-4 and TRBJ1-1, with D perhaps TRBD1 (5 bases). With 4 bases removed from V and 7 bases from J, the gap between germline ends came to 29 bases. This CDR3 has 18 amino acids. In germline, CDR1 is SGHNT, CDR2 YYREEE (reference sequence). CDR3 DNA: TGTGCCAGCAGCCCGGTACGGGGGACGGCACTGAACGGTAGTGAAGCTTTCTTT. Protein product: CASSPVRGTALNGSEAFF.

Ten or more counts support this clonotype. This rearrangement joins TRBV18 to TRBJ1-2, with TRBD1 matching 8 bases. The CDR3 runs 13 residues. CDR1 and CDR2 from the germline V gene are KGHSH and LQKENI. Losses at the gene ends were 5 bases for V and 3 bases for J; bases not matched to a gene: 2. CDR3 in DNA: TGTGCCAGCTCATCGGACAGGGACTATGGCTACACCTTC. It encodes CASSSDRDYGYTF. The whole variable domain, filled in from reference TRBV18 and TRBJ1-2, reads NAGVMQNPRHLVRRRGQEARLRCSPMKGHSHVYWYRQLPEEGLKFMVYLQKENIIDESGMPKERFSAEFPKEGPSILRIQQVVRGDSAAYFCASSSDRDYGYTFGSGTRLTVV.

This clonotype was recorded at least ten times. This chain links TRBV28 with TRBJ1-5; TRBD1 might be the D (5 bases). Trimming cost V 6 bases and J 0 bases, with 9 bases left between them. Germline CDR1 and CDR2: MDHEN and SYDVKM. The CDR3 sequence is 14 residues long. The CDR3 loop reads CASRVTGSNQPQHF. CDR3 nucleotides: TGTGCCAGCAGGGTTACAGGTAGCAATCAGCCCCAGCATTTT.

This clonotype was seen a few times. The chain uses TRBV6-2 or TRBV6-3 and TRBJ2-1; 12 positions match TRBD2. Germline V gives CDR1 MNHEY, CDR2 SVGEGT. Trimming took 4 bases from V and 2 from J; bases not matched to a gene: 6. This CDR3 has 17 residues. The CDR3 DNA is TGTGCCAGCAGTTCCCGGACTAGCGGGGAGACCTACAATGAGCAGTTCTTC. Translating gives CASSSRTSGETYNEQFF.

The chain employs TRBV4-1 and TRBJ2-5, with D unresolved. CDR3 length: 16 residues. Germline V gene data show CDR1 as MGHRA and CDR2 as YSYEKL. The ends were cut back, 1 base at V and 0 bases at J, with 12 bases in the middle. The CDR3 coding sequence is TGCGCCAGCAGCCAAGGTACCGCCCCGTACCAAGAGACCCAGTACTTC. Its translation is CASSQGTAPYQETQYF.

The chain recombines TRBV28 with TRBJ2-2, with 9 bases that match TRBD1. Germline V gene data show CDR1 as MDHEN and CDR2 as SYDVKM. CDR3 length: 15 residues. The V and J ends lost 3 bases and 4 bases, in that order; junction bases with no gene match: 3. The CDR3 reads CASSFGDRVTGELFF. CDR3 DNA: TGTGCCAGCAGTTTTGGGGACAGGGTCACCGGGGAGCTGTTTTTT.

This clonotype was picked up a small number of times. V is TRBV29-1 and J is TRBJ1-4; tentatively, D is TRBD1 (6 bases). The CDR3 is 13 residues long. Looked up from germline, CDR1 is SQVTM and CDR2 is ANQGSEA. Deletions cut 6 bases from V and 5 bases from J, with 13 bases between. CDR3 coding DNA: TGCAGCGTGGGGACAAGCAAGAATGAAAAACTGTTTTTT. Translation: CSVGTSKNEKLFF.

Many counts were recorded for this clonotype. DNA of the CDR3: TGTGCCAGCAGCTTGGGGGGTTATAGCAATCAGCCCCAGCATTTT. Translating gives CASSLGGYSNQPQHF. This chain connects TRBV7-8 to TRBJ1-5, with a tentative D call TRBD1 (5 bases). Trimming took off 3 bases at V and 0 bases at J, with 9 bases between the two ends. The length of the CDR3 is 15 residues. Germline CDR1 and CDR2: SGHVS and FQNEAQ.

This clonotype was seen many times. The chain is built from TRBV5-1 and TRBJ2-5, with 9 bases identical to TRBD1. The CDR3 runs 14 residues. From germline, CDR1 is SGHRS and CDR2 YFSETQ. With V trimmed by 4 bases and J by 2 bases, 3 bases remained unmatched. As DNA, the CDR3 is TGCGCCAGCAGCCTGACAGGGGGGCAAGAGACCCAGTACTTC. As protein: CASSLTGGQETQYF.

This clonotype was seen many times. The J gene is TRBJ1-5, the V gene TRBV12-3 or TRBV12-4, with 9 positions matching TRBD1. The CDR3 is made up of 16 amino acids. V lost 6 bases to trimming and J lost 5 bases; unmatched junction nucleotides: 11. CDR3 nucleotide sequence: TGTGCCAGCAGCCCCGCTACAGGGGGCACCCATCAGCCCCAGCATTTT. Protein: CASSPATGGTHQPQHF.

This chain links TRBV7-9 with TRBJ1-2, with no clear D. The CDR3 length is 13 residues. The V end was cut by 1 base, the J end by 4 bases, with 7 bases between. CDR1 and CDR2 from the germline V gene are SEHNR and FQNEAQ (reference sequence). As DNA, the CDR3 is TGTGCCAGCAGCTTAGACAGATTCTATGGCTACACCTTC. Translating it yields CASSLDRFYGYTF.